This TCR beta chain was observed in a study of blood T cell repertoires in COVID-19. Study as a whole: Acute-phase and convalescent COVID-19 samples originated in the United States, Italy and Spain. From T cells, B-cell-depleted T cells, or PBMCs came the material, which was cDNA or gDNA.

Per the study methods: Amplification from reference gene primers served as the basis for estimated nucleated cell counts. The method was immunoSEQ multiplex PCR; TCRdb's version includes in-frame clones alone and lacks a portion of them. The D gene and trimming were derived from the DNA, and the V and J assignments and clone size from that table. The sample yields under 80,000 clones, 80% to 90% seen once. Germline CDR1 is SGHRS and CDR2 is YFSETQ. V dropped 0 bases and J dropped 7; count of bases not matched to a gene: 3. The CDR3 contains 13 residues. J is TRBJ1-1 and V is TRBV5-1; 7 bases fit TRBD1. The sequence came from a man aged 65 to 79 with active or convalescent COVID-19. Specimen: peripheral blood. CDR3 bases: TGCGCCAGCAGCTTGGGACAGGGAATTGAAGCTTTCTTT. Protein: CASSLGQGIEAFF.